Presented here are 5 T cell receptor beta chains from one specimen sequenced in a study of blood T cell repertoires in COVID-19. Using immunoSEQ multiplex PCR, the repertoire was profiled, and TCRdb retains in-frame clones only, with some absent. The sample has 350,000 to 400,000 clones, roughly 90% seen once. Sequences were obtained from peripheral blood. The receptor source for this set is a woman in her sixties or seventies with COVID-19, enrolled during active disease.

V usage is TRBV20-1 and J usage is TRBJ2-3; D ambiguous. V dropped 3 bases and J dropped 10 bases, with 8 bases sitting between them. Germline V gives CDR1 DFQATT, CDR2 SNEGSKA (reference sequence). This CDR3 contains 10 residues. The CDR3 DNA reads TGCAGTGCTAGGGAGCCCCCGCAGTATTTT. This sequence encodes CSAREPPQYF.

V and J are TRBV5-5 and TRBJ2-1; D call uncertain. The CDR3 length is 16 residues. The germline V gene encodes CDR1 SGHKS and CDR2 YYEKEE (reference sequence). V shed 0 bases and J shed 0 bases, with 10 bases lying between them. The chain's CDR3 is CASSLAPSSSYNEQFF. Here the CDR3 DNA reads TGTGCCAGCAGCTTGGCGCCTTCGAGCTCCTACAATGAGCAGTTCTTC.

The table lists this clone with a few counts. The gene calls are TRBV18 and TRBJ1-5, with D possibly TRBD1 on 5 matching bases. The CDR3 spans 15 residues. Germline CDR1 is KGHSH and CDR2 is LQKENI. Deletions cut 4 bases from V and 0 bases from J, with 10 bases between. The CDR3 here is CASSRGGNSNQPQHF. The CDR3 region has the DNA TGTGCCAGCTCACGGGGCGGGAATAGCAATCAGCCCCAGCATTTT.

The chain employs TRBV19 and TRBJ2-1; 8 nucleotides agree with TRBD1. The junction had 7 bases not matched to a gene; V was cut back by 6 bases and J by 3 bases. The germline V gene has CDR1 LNHDA and CDR2 SQIVND (reference sequence). This CDR3 comprises 15 residues. CDR3 residues: CASSLDRVLYNEQFF. The CDR3 DNA follows: TGTGCCAGTAGCTTGGACAGGGTACTCTACAATGAGCAGTTCTTC. Complete variable domain (other parts from reference TRBV19 and TRBJ2-1): DGGITQSPKYLFRKEGQNVTLSCEQNLNHDAMYWYRQDPGQGLRLIYYSQIVNDFQKGDIAEGYSVSREKKESFPLTVTSAQKNPTAFYLCASSLDRVLYNEQFFGPGTRLTVL.

CDR3 loop: CASGYSSSINYGYTF. The CDR3 nucleotides read TGTGCTAGTGGTTATAGTAGTTCGATTAACTATGGCTACACCTTC. This chain uses TRBV12-5 with TRBJ1-2; D ambiguous. With 4 bases removed from V and 1 base from J, the gap between germline ends came to 13 bases. CDR3 length: 15 residues. Per germline, CDR1 LGHNT and CDR2 FRNRAP.